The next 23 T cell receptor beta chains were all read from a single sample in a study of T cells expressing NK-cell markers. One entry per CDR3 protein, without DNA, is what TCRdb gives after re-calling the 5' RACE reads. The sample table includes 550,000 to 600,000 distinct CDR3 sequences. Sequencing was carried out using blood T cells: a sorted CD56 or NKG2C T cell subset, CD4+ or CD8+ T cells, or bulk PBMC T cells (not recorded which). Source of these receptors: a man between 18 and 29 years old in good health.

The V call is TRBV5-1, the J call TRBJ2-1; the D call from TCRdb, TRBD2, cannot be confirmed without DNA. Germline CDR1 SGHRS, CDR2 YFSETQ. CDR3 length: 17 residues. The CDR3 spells CASSWRTSGGAYNEQFF.

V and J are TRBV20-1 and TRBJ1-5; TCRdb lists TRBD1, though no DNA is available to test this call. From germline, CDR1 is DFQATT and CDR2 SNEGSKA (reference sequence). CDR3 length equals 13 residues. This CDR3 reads CSARMGTDQPQHF.

The CDR3 reads CASSGYDQGSDGETQYF. The chain carries TRBV2 and TRBJ2-5; the D gene TCRdb calls, TRBD1, cannot be checked with no DNA. The CDR3 totals 17 residues. CDR1 and CDR2 (germline): SNHLY, FYNNEI.

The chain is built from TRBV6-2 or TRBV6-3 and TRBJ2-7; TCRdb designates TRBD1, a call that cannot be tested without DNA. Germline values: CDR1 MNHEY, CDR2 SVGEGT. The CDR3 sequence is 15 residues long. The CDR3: CASWSLGTGAGEQYF.

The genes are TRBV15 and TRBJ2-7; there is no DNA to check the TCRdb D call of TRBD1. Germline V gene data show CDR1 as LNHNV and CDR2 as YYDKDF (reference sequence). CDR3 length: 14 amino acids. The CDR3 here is CATSRDLGGYEQYF.

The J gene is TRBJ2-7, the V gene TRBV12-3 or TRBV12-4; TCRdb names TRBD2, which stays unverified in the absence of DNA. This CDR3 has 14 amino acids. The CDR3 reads CASSFREGLREQYF.

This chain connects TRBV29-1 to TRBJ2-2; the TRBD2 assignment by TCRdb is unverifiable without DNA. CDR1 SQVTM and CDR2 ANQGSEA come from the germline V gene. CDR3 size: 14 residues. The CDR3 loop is CSDTRGRNTGELFF.

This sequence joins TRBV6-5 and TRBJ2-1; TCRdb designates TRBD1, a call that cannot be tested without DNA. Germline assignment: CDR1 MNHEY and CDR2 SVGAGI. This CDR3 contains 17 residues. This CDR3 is CASSYYRGGSSYNEQFF.

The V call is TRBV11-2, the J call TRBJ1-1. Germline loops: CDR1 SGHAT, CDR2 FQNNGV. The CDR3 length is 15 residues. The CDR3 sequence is CASSLDPSGNTEAFF.

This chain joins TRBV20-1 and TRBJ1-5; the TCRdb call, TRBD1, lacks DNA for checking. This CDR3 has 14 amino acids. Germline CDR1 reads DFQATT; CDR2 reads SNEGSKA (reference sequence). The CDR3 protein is CSARSGHLNQPQHF.

This chain's CDR3 is CASSLGGELETQYF. The chain is built from TRBV12-3 or TRBV12-4 and TRBJ2-5; TCRdb selects TRBD1, and the lack of DNA leaves this call unchecked. The CDR3 totals 14 residues.

CDR3 region: CASSSGTGPLDTGELFF. V usage is TRBV5-1 and J usage is TRBJ2-2; there is no DNA to check the TCRdb D call of TRBD1. This CDR3 is 17 amino acids long. Germline CDR1 is SGHRS and CDR2 is YFSETQ. Complete variable domain (other parts from reference TRBV5-1 and TRBJ2-2): KAGVTQTPRYLIKTRGQQVTLSCSPISGHRSVSWYQQTPGQGLQFLFEYFSETQRNKGNFPGRFSGRQFSNSRSEMNVSTLELGDSALYLCASSSGTGPLDTGELFFGEGSRLTVL.

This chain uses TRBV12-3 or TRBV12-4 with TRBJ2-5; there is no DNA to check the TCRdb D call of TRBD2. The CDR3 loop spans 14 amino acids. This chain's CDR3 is CASNSFSSGETQYF.

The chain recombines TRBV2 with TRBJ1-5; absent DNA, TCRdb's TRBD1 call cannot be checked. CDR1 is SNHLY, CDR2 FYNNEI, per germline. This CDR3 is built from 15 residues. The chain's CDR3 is CASSELAGAHQPQHF.

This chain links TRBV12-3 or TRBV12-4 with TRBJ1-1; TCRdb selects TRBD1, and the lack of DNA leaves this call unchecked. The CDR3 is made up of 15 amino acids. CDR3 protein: CASSPPRGMNTEAFF.

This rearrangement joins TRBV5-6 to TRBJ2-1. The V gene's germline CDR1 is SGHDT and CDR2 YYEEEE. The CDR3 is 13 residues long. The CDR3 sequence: CASSLFGRDEQFF.

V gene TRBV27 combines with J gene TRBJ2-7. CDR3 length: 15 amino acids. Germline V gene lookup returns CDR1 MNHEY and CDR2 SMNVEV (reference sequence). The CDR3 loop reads CASSLTPTLSYEQYF.

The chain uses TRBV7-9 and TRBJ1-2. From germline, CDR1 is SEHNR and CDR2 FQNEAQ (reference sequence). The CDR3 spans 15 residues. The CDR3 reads CASSPVGLWDYGYTF. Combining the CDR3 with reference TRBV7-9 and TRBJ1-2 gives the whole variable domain DTGVSQNPRHKITKRGQNVTFRCDPISEHNRLYWYRQTLGQGPEFLTYFQNEAQLEKSRLLSDRFSAERPKGSFSTLEIQRTEQGDSAMYLCASSPVGLWDYGYTFGSGTRLTVV.

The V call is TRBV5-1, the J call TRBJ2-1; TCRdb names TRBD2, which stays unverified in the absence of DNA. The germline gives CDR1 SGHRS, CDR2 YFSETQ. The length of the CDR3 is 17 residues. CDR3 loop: CASSLATSGRAENEQFF.

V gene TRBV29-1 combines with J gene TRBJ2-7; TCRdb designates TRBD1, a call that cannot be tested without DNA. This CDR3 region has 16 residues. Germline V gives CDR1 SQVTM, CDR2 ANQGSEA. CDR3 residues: CSVSSGGPEPLYEQYF.

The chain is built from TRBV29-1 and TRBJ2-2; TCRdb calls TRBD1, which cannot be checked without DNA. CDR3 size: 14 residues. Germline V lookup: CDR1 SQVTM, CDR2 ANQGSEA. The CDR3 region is CSVKGQGATGELFF.

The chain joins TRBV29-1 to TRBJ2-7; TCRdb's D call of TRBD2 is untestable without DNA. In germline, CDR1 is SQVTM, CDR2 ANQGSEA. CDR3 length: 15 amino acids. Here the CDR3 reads CSVRPRLAGSYEQYF.

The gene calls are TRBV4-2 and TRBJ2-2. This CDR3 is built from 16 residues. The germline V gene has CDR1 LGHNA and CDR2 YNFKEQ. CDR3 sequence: CASSPSAVENTGELFF.